The 18 T cell receptor beta chains below all came from one sample that was sequenced in a study of monozygotic twins with inflammatory bowel disease. TCRdb re-called the 5' RACE reads and shows each CDR3 protein once, DNA omitted. The table lists about 450,000 distinct CDR3 sequences. The sequenced sample was blood. These receptors were obtained from a human donor with ulcerative colitis or Crohn's disease, or a healthy co-twin of an affected twin (not recorded which).

The chain links TRBV5-1 to TRBJ2-7; TCRdb returns TRBD1, unconfirmable since there is no DNA. Germline V CDR1 and CDR2: SGHRS, YFSETQ. The CDR3 is made up of 16 amino acids. CDR3 sequence reads: CASSGGTGGYSYEQYF.

The rearrangement links TRBV27 to TRBJ1-1. The CDR3 totals 14 residues. Germline CDR1 is MNHEY and CDR2 is SMNVEV (reference sequence). The chain's CDR3 is CASSLWTGKTEAFF.

The chain carries TRBV5-1 and TRBJ1-2; the D call of TRBD1 rests on TCRdb alone, since no DNA is present to check it. The CDR3 length is 17 residues. The germline V gene encodes CDR1 SGHRS and CDR2 YFSETQ. The CDR3 sequence: CASSLGDIDRANYGYTF.

The rearrangement uses TRBV5-1 and TRBJ2-3; checking the TCRdb D call of TRBD2 is not possible without DNA. The CDR3 spans 16 residues. CDR1 SGHRS and CDR2 YFSETQ come from the germline V gene. The CDR3 loop is CASSYLAGQSGDTQYF.

The rearrangement joins TRBV7-2 to TRBJ2-7; without DNA, the TCRdb call of TRBD2 cannot be checked. This CDR3 spans 15 amino acids. Germline V gives CDR1 SGHTA, CDR2 FQGNSA. CDR3 amino acids: CASSLDLVALYEQYF.

This chain joins TRBV12-3 or TRBV12-4 and TRBJ2-2; with no DNA, the TCRdb D assignment of TRBD1 cannot be verified. CDR3 length equals 13 residues. The CDR3 reads CASQDREVGELFF.

The V and J genes are TRBV5-1 and TRBJ2-1; checking the TCRdb D call of TRBD2 is not possible without DNA. Per germline, CDR1 SGHRS and CDR2 YFSETQ. CDR3 length: 15 amino acids. CDR3 loop: CASSLWSGGLNEQFF.

The chain is built from TRBV28 and TRBJ2-1; TCRdb's D call of TRBD1 is untestable without DNA. CDR1 is MDHEN, CDR2 SYDVKM, per germline. The CDR3 runs 12 residues. The CDR3 sequence: CASSFGDREQFF.

The chain couples TRBV10-3 to TRBJ2-7; TCRdb returns TRBD1, unconfirmable since there is no DNA. CDR3 length equals 14 residues. CDR1 and CDR2 (germline): ENHRY, SYGVKD. CDR3 region: CAISESQGGYEQYF.

J is TRBJ2-5 and V is TRBV20-1. Germline CDR1 DFQATT, CDR2 SNEGSKA (reference sequence). The length of the CDR3 is 17 residues. The CDR3 region is CSARDRWYRESQETQYF.

V usage is TRBV3-1 and J usage is TRBJ2-4. The CDR3 sequence is 15 residues long. Germline V CDR1 and CDR2: LGHDT, YNNKEL (reference sequence). The CDR3 here is CASSLRTVAKNIQYF. Drawing the rest from reference TRBV3-1 and TRBJ2-4, the complete variable domain is DTAVSQTPKYLVTQMGNDKSIKCEQNLGHDTMYWYKQDSKKFLKIMFSYNNKELIINETVPNRFSPKSPDKAHLNLHINSLELGDSAVYFCASSLRTVAKNIQYFGAGTRLSVL.

The chain has TRBV20-1 and TRBJ1-6; lacking DNA, the TRBD1 call made by TCRdb goes unchecked. Germline values: CDR1 DFQATT, CDR2 SNEGSKA (reference sequence). The CDR3 is made up of 15 amino acids. The CDR3 here is CSANTGQPYNSPLHF.

The chain uses TRBV19 and TRBJ2-7; checking the TCRdb D call of TRBD2 is not possible without DNA. Germline V gene data show CDR1 as LNHDA and CDR2 as SQIVND (reference sequence). The CDR3 length is 14 residues. The CDR3 is CAGPDDRASYEQYF.

V and J are TRBV5-1 and TRBJ2-2; TCRdb gives TRBD1 as the D gene, but with no DNA this cannot be confirmed. Germline-derived CDR1 and CDR2 are SGHRS and YFSETQ. This CDR3 is 14 amino acids long. This CDR3 is CASSLDGGTGELFF.

V gene TRBV6-2 or TRBV6-3 combines with J gene TRBJ1-5; TCRdb's assignment of TRBD1 cannot be checked, as there is no DNA. There are 15 residues in the CDR3. Germline assignment: CDR1 MNHEY and CDR2 SVGEGT. CDR3 sequence: CASSSGDLRNQPQHF.

The V call is TRBV7-6, the J call TRBJ2-5. Germline assignment: CDR1 SGHVS and CDR2 FNYEAQ. This CDR3 spans 12 amino acids. The chain's CDR3 is CASSALGETQYF.

This chain uses TRBV6-2 or TRBV6-3 with TRBJ1-5; TCRdb reports TRBD1, a call that lacks DNA to check it against. The CDR3 sequence is 15 residues long. Germline V gives CDR1 MNHEY, CDR2 SVGEGT. The chain's CDR3 is CASSYLDRQFWPQHF.

The chain employs TRBV5-1 and TRBJ1-4; TCRdb's assignment of TRBD1 cannot be checked, as there is no DNA. CDR1 and CDR2 from the germline V gene are SGHRS and YFSETQ. The CDR3 is 14 residues long. The CDR3 loop is CASSSGRGDEKLFF.